These 25 T cell receptor beta chains originate from one sample sequenced in a study of patients and donors after allogeneic stem cell transplantation (dated by TCRdb to between 2020 and 2021). Library preparation used RT-PCR. The sample was run on a NextSeq 550. TCRdb's own reprocessing of the public reads used fastp at Q25 and MiXCR and kept productive beta chains. Rows merge per CDR3 protein into single entries with the most common DNA and genes. This sample comprises about a million distinct CDR3 sequences, about a sixth of them detected only once. The ten largest clones capture 6% of the sample. The material sequenced was blood, either unsorted or a sorted T cell fraction (not recorded which). These receptors all stem from a human donor who was either an allogeneic HSCT recipient or a stem cell or donor lymphocyte infusion donor (not recorded which). It is not recorded whose cells these are; they may come from a transplant donor.

This chain uses TRBV10-3 with TRBJ2-1, with 10 bases matching TRBD2. CDR3 length: 16 residues. The germline gives CDR1 ENHRY, CDR2 SYGVKD. V was pared by 10 bases and J by 3 bases, with 12 bases of the junction left unmatched. The CDR3 reads CATYPAGGYFYNEQFF. The CDR3 DNA follows: TGTGCCACTTATCCAGCGGGGGGGTATTTCTACAATGAGCAGTTCTTC.

V is TRBV6-1 and J is TRBJ2-1; D is undetermined. Germline V gene sequence: CDR1 MNHNS, CDR2 SASEGT. This CDR3 is 14 amino acids long. Trimming removed 6 bases at V and 8 bases at J, with 17 bases between. This CDR3 reads CASSRYVGVHEQFF. CDR3 DNA sequence: TGTGCCAGCAGCCGGTATGTTGGAGTCCATGAGCAGTTCTTC.

This clonotype was seen many times. The chain uses TRBV2 and TRBJ2-5; D ambiguous. The CDR3 spans 11 residues. The germline V gene has CDR1 SNHLY and CDR2 FYNNEI. V dropped 6 bases and J dropped 3 bases, with 5 bases sitting between them. The chain's CDR3 is CASRSEETQYF. The CDR3 DNA follows: TGTGCCAGCAGATCCGAAGAGACCCAGTACTTC.

The chain recombines TRBV29-1 with TRBJ1-3, with D possibly being TRBD1 (6 bases). CDR1 and CDR2 (germline): SQVTM, ANQGSEA. The CDR3 runs to 13 residues. V dropped 4 bases and J dropped 0 bases, with 7 bases sitting between them. CDR3 sequence: CSVGTDSGNTIYF. CDR3 DNA: TGCAGCGTTGGGACAGACTCTGGAAACACCATATATTTT.

This clonotype was found a few times. The V gene is TRBV7-6, the J gene TRBJ1-4; D uncertain. The germline V gene has CDR1 SGHVS and CDR2 FNYEAQ. V lost 2 bases, J lost 8 bases, and 18 bases lay in between. CDR3 length: 16 amino acids. CDR3 nucleotide sequence: TGTGCCAGCAGCTTAAAATTCATGGCAGAGCGCGAAAAACTGTTTTTT. Amino acids: CASSLKFMAEREKLFF.

The sample holds a few counts of this clonotype. The chain is built from TRBV20-1 and TRBJ2-3, with D hard to call. Germline V gene lookup returns CDR1 DFQATT and CDR2 SNEGSKA (reference sequence). The V and J ends lost 0 bases and 11 bases respectively, with 18 bases between them. CDR3 length: 14 amino acids. The CDR3 coding sequence is TGCAGTGCTAGAGAAAGGGCCCTTTCAGTTCGGCAGTATTTT. This sequence encodes CSARERALSVRQYF.

V gene TRBV7-8 combines with J gene TRBJ1-2, with a possible D match to TRBD1 (5 bases). V was trimmed by 0 bases and J by 10 bases, leaving 12 bases between them. CDR1 and CDR2 (germline): SGHVS, FQNEAQ. The CDR3 spans 13 residues. The CDR3 sequence is CASSLAEGFSYTF. DNA of the CDR3: TGTGCCAGCAGCTTAGCGGAGGGGTTCTCCTACACCTTC.

This clonotype has more than one count but fewer than ten. The chain carries TRBV14 and TRBJ1-6; D unresolved. The germline CDR1 and CDR2 sequences are SGHDN and FVKESK. CDR3 length: 15 amino acids. Trimming pared 0 bases from V and 9 bases from J, leaving 12 bases between. CDR3 protein: CASSQEVPRSSPLHF. CDR3 DNA: TGTGCCAGCAGCCAAGAGGTCCCAAGGAGTTCACCCCTCCACTTT.

The V and J genes are TRBV20-1 and TRBJ2-7, with TRBD2 matching over 8 bases. Germline CDR1 is DFQATT and CDR2 is SNEGSKA (reference sequence). V dropped 2 bases and J dropped 6; count of bases not matched to a gene: 18. The CDR3 is 17 amino acids. CDR3 region: CSARQPPLAGSRFEQYF. CDR3 DNA: TGCAGTGCTAGACAACCGCCTTTAGCGGGAAGTCGTTTCGAGCAGTACTTC.

This clonotype has more than one count but fewer than ten. A read error may explain this, as a much larger clone is one base away. This chain links TRBV24-1 with TRBJ2-2; D possibly uses TRBD1 or TRBD2 (5 bases each). V lost 8 bases to trimming and J lost 1 base, with 10 bases between them. The length of the CDR3 is 14 residues. Germline V gene lookup returns CDR1 KGHDR and CDR2 SFDVKD. CDR3 sequence (DNA): TGTGCCACCACCGGGACGGTGAACACCGGGGAGCTGTTTTTT. It specifies CATTGTVNTGELFF.

This chain joins TRBV3-1 and TRBJ2-5, with a possible D match to TRBD1 (6 bases). V was shortened by 1 base and J by 2 bases, with 14 bases between the two germline ends. The CDR3 is made up of 16 amino acids. Looked up from germline, CDR1 is LGHDT and CDR2 is YNNKEL (reference sequence). The CDR3 spells CASSQVRRGTQETQYF. The CDR3 DNA sequence: TGTGCCAGCAGCCAAGTTCGCAGGGGCACACAAGAGACCCAGTACTTC.

This clonotype was seen more than once but under ten times. The J gene is TRBJ2-1, the V gene TRBV20-1, with D perhaps TRBD1 or TRBD2 (6 bases each). The germline V and J ends were trimmed by 5 bases and 5 bases, with 22 bases remaining between them. Looked up from germline, CDR1 is DFQATT and CDR2 is SNEGSKA (reference sequence). This CDR3 is 16 amino acids long. The chain's CDR3 is CSAPQLGGLGNNEQFF. The CDR3 nucleotides read TGCAGTGCTCCCCAGCTTGGGGGGCTAGGTAACAATGAGCAGTTCTTC.

Many counts were recorded for this clonotype. This chain joins TRBV15 and TRBJ1-1, with D hard to call. CDR1 and CDR2 (germline): LNHNV, YYDKDF (reference sequence). This CDR3 is built from 15 residues. V was cut by 0 bases and J by 4 bases, with 12 bases left in between. CDR3 sequence (DNA): TGTGCCACCAGCAGAGACCGAGGGAAGGGCACTGAAGCTTTCTTT. As protein: CATSRDRGKGTEAFF.

This clonotype has only a few counts. The chain's CDR3 is CAISESPQETQYF. The CDR3 DNA follows: TGTGCCATCAGTGAATCCCCCCAAGAGACCCAGTACTTC. V usage is TRBV10-3 and J usage is TRBJ2-5; D unclear. The CDR3 spans 13 residues. The germline V gene has CDR1 ENHRY and CDR2 SYGVKD. V lost 3 bases and J lost 1, with 6 bases in between.

The CDR3 is CASSVGAGVYNEQFF. The CDR3 coding sequence is TGTGCCAGCAGCGTAGGAGCGGGAGTGTACAATGAGCAGTTCTTC. The chain recombines TRBV9 with TRBJ2-1; 8 nucleotides align to TRBD2. The CDR3 is 15 residues long. Trimming at V came to 0 bases and at J to 4 bases, leaving 3 bases not matched to a gene. Looked up from germline, CDR1 is SGDLS and CDR2 is YYNGEE.

This clonotype was seen a handful of times. The genes are TRBV7-9 and TRBJ2-5, with 10 bases lining up with TRBD1. CDR1 is SEHNR, CDR2 FQNEAQ, per germline (reference sequence). Unmatched junction bases numbered 4, after V lost 4 bases and J lost 5 bases. This CDR3 comprises 14 residues. Here the CDR3 reads CASSSGTGAETQYF. The DNA of the CDR3 is TGTGCCAGCAGCTCCGGGACAGGGGCCGAGACCCAGTACTTC. The variable domain in full, completed from reference TRBV7-9 and TRBJ2-5, reads DTGVSQNPRHKITKRGQNVTFRCDPISEHNRLYWYRQTLGQGPEFLTYFQNEAQLEKSRLLSDRFSAERPKGSFSTLEIQRTEQGDSAMYLCASSSGTGAETQYFGPGTRLLVL.

This clonotype was recorded a few times. The chain joins TRBV7-3 to TRBJ1-1; perhaps TRBD1 as D (5 bases). The length of the CDR3 is 14 residues. CDR1 is SGHTA and CDR2 is FQGTGA in the germline V gene. V was cut by 5 bases and J by 3 bases, with 13 bases left in between. Here the CDR3 reads CASSPQGSDTEAFF. The DNA for the CDR3 is TGTGCCAGCAGCCCTCAGGGATCGGACACTGAAGCTTTCTTT. Variable domain in full (rest from reference TRBV7-3 and TRBJ1-1): GAGVSQTPSNKVTEKGKYVELRCDPISGHTALYWYRQSLGQGPEFLIYFQGTGAADDSGLPNDRFFAVRPEGSVSTLKIQRTERGDSAVYLCASSPQGSDTEAFFGQGTRLTVV.

The chain uses TRBV6-1 and TRBJ1-6; TRBD1 agrees at 7 bases. The V gene end was trimmed by 7 bases and the J gene end by 8 bases; junction bases not matched to a gene: 14. CDR1 is MNHNS, CDR2 SASEGT, per germline. The CDR3 spans 16 residues. CDR3 sequence (DNA): TGTGCCAGCACCCGGGGCGGGAGGGGGCTCGATTCACCCCTCCACTTT. This gives the protein CASTRGGRGLDSPLHF.

This clonotype showed up just a few times. The V gene is TRBV7-9, the J gene TRBJ1-2; D is perhaps TRBD1 (5 bases). Germline V gives CDR1 SEHNR, CDR2 FQNEAQ (reference sequence). The V gene lost 5 bases and the J gene lost 3 bases, with 7 bases spanning the gap. CDR3 length equals 12 residues. The CDR3 sequence is CASSKGDYGYTF. CDR3 nucleotides: TGTGCCAGCAGCAAAGGGGACTATGGCTACACCTTC.

The sample holds a few counts of this clonotype. This chain joins TRBV5-5 and TRBJ2-2; possibly TRBD2 for D (5 bases). Germline V gene data show CDR1 as SGHKS and CDR2 as YYEKEE (reference sequence). The CDR3 has 15 amino acids. The V end was cut by 6 bases, the J end by 6 bases, with 18 bases between. The CDR3 DNA follows: TGTGCCAGCAACGAGGGTTCAGCCCCTCCCGGGGAGCTGTTTTTT. Amino acid sequence: CASNEGSAPPGELFF. The whole variable domain, filled in from reference TRBV5-5 and TRBJ2-2, reads DAGVTQSPTHLIKTRGQQVTLRCSPISGHKSVSWYQQVLGQGPQFIFQYYEKEERGRGNFPDRFSARQFPNYSSELNVNALLLGDSALYLCASNEGSAPPGELFFGEGSRLTVL.

The rearrangement joins TRBV2 to TRBJ2-1; D gene uncertain. Deletions cut 10 bases from V and 9 bases from J, with 22 bases between. This CDR3 is built from 14 residues. The V gene's germline CDR1 is SNHLY and CDR2 FYNNEI. The CDR3 nucleotides read TGTGCCATCGGGTCGGCGATCGATTTGGGTGAGCAGTTCTTC. It translates to CAIGSAIDLGEQFF.

This clonotype was counted a few times. J is TRBJ1-1 and V is TRBV30; maybe TRBD1 (5 bases). The CDR3 covers 14 residues. Germline CDR1 is GTSNPN and CDR2 is SVGIG (reference sequence). V was clipped by 2 bases and J by 3 bases, with 13 bases between them. CDR3 coding DNA: TGTGCCTGGAGTCTGGGCAGGGCGGACACTGAAGCTTTCTTT. It specifies CAWSLGRADTEAFF.

The rearrangement links TRBV6-5 to TRBJ2-1; weak D call: TRBD1 (5 bases). V lost 2 bases and J 3 bases, leaving 8 bases between the germline ends. There are 14 residues in the CDR3. The germline V gene encodes CDR1 MNHEY and CDR2 SVGAGI. CDR3 coding DNA: TGTGCCAGCAGTTACGCAGGGCGCTACAATGAGCAGTTCTTC. It encodes CASSYAGRYNEQFF.

A remark on this clonotype: One end of the junction does not line up with germline, which may come from a read error. This rearrangement joins TRBV7-7 to TRBJ1-3, with 7 bases that match TRBD1. The length of the CDR3 is 13 residues. Germline V lookup: CDR1 SSHAT, CDR2 FNYEAQ (reference sequence). The DNA of the CDR3 is TGTGCTAGCAGCCAGGACAGGGGAAACACCATATATTTT. The encoded protein is CASSQDRGNTIYF.

This clonotype turned up a few times. The V and J genes are TRBV7-9 and TRBJ2-7, with D tentatively TRBD1 (6 bases). CDR1 and CDR2 (germline): SEHNR, FQNEAQ (reference sequence). Trimming shortened V by 5 bases and J by 7 bases, and 18 bases separated the two germline ends. CDR3 length equals 14 residues. The CDR3 nucleotides read TGTGCCAGCAGCCCACAGGGAAGGGAAGAAGAGCAGTACTTC. Amino acids: CASSPQGREEEQYF.